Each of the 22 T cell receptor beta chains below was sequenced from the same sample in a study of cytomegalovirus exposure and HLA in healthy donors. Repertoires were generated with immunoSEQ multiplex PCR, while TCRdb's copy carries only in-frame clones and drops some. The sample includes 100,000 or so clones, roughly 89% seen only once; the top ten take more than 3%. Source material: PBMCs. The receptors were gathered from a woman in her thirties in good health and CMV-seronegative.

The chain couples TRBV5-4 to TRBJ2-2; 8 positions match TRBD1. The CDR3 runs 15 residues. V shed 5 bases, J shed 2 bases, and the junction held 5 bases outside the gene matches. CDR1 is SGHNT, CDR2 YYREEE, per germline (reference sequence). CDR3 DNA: TGTGCCAGCAGTCCGGACAGGGTAAACACCGGGGAGCTGTTTTTT. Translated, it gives CASSPDRVNTGELFF. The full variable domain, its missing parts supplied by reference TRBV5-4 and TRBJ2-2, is ETGVTQSPTHLIKTRGQQVTLRCSSQSGHNTVSWYQQALGQGPQFIFQYYREEENGRGNFPPRFSGLQFPNYSSELNVNALELDDSALYLCASSPDRVNTGELFFGEGSRLTVL.

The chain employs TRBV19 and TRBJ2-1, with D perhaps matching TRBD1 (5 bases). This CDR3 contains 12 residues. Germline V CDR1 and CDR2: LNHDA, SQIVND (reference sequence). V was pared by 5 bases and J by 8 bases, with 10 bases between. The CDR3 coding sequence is TGTGCCAGTAGTCGCAGGGTATATGAGCAGTTCTTC. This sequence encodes CASSRRVYEQFF.

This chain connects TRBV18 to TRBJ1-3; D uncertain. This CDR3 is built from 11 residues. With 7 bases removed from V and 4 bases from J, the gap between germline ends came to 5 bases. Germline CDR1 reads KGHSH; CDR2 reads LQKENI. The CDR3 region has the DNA TGTGCCAGCTTTTCGGGAAACACCATATATTTT. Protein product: CASFSGNTIYF.

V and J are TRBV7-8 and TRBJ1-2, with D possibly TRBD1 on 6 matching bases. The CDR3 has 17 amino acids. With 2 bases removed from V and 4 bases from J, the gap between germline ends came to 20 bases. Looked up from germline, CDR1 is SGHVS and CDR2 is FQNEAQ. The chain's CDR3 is CASSLNRVTQGFYGYTF. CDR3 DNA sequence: TGTGCCAGCAGCTTAAACAGGGTGACTCAAGGTTTCTATGGCTACACCTTC.

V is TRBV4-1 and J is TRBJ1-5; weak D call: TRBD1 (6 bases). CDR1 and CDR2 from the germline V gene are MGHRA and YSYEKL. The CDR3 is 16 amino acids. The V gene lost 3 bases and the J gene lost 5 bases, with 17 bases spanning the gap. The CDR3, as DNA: TGCGCCAGCAGCCACGAAGCTGGGGGGGCTTATCAGCCCCAGCATTTT. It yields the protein CASSHEAGGAYQPQHF.

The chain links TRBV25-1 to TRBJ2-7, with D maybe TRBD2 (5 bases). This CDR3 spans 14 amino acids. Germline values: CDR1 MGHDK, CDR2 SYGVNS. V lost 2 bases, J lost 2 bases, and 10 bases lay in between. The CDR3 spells CASSERGLAYEQYF. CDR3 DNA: TGTGCCAGCAGTGAACGAGGGCTCGCCTACGAGCAGTACTTC.

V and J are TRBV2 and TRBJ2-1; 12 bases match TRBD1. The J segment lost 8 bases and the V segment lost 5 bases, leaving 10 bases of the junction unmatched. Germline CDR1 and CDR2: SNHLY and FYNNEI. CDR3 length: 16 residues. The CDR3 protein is CASSRERDRGRDEQFF. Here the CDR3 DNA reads TGTGCCAGCAGTAGAGAAAGGGACAGGGGGCGCGATGAGCAGTTCTTC.

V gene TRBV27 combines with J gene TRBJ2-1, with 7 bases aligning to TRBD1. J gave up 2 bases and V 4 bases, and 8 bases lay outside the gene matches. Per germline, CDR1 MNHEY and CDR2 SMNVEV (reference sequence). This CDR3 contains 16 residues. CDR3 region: CASSSKNRGPYNEQFF. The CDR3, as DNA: TGTGCCAGCAGTTCCAAGAACAGGGGACCCTACAATGAGCAGTTCTTC.

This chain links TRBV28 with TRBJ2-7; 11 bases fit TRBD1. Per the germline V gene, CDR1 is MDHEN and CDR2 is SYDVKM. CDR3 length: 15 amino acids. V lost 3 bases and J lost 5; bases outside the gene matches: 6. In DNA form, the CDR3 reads TGTGCCAGCAGTTTTCGTGGGACAGGGGGACACGAGCAGTACTTC. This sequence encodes CASSFRGTGGHEQYF. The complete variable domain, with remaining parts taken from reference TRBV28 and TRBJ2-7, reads DVKVTQSSRYLVKRTGEKVFLECVQDMDHENMFWYRQDPGLGLRLIYFSYDVKMKEKGDIPEGYSVSREKKERFSLILESASTNQTSMYLCASSFRGTGGHEQYFGPGTRLTVT.

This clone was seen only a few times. The CDR3 here is CATRGDRGSGNTIYF. The CDR3 nucleotides read TGTGCCACCCGTGGGGACAGGGGTTCTGGAAACACCATATATTTT. The V gene is TRBV10-3, the J gene TRBJ1-3; 10 bases agree with TRBD1. Trimming cost V 10 bases and J 1 base; bases outside gene matches: 7. Per the germline V gene, CDR1 is ENHRY and CDR2 is SYGVKD. This CDR3 region has 15 residues.

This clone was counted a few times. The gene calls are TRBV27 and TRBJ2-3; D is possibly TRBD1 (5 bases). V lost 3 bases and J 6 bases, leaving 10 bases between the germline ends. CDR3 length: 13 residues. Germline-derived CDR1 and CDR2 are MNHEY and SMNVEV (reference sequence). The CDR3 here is CASSFARADTQYF. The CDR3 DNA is TGTGCCAGCAGTTTCGCCAGGGCTGATACGCAGTATTTT.

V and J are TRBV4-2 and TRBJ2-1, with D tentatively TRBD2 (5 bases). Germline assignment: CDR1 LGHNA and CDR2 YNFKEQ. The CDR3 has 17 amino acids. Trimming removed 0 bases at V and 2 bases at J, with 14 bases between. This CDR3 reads CASSQEEGWGAYNEQFF. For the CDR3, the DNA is TGTGCCAGCAGCCAAGAAGAGGGCTGGGGAGCCTACAATGAGCAGTTCTTC.

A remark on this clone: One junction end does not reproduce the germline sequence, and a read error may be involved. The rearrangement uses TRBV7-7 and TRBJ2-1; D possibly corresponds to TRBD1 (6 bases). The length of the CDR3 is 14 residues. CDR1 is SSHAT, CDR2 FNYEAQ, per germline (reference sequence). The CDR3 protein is CASSLGTSYNEQFF. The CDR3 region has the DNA TGTGCTAGCAGCTTAGGGACATCCTACAATGAGCAGTTCTTC. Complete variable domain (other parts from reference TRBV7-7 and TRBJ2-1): GAGVSQSPRYKVTKRGQDVTLRCDPISSHATLYWYQQALGQGPEFLTYFNYEAQPDKSGLPSDRFSAERPEGSISTLTIQRTEQRDSAMYRCASSLGTSYNEQFFGPGTRLTVL.

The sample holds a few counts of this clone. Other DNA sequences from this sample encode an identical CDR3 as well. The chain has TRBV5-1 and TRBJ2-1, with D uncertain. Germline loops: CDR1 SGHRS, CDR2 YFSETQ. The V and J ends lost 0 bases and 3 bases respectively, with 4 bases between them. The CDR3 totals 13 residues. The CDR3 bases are TGCGCCAGCAGCTTGGACAGCTACAATGAGCAGTTCTTC. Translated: CASSLDSYNEQFF.

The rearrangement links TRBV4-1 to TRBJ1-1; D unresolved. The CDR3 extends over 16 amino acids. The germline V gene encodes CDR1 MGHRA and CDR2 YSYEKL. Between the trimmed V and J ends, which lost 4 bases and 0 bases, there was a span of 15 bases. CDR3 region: CASSRMPGTVNTEAFF. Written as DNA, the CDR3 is TGCGCCAGCAGCCGAATGCCGGGAACAGTGAACACTGAAGCTTTCTTT.

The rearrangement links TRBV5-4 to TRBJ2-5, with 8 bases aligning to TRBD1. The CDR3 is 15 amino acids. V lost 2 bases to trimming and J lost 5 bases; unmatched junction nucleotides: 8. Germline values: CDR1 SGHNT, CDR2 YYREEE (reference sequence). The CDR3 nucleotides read TGTGCCAGCAGCTTTGACCCGGACAGGGTGGAGACCCAGTACTTC. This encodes CASSFDPDRVETQYF.

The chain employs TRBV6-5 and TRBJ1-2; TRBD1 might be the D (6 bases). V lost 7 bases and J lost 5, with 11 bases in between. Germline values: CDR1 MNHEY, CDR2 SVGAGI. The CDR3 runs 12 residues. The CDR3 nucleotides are TGTGCCAGCACTAAGACAGGTTATGGCTACACCTTC. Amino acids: CASTKTGYGYTF.

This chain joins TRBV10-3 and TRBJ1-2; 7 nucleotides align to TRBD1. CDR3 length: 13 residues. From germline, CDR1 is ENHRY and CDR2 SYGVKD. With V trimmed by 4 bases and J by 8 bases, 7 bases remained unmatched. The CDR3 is CAISGTGIGGYTF. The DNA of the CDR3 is TGTGCCATCAGTGGGACAGGTATTGGGGGCTACACCTTC.

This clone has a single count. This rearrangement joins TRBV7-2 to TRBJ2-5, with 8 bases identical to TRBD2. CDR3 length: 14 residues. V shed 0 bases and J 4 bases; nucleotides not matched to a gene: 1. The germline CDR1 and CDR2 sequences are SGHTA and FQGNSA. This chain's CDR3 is CASSLALAGETQYF. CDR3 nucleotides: TGTGCCAGCAGCTTAGCGCTAGCGGGAGAGACCCAGTACTTC.

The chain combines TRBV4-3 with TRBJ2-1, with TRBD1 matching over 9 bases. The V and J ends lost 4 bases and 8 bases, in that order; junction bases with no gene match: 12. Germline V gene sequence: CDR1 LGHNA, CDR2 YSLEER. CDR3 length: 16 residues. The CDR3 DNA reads TGCGCCAGCAGCCTTCGACAGGGGGAGGGCCTCGATGAGCAGTTCTTC. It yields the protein CASSLRQGEGLDEQFF.

CDR3 bases: TGTGCCAGCACCCTGACTCGGGGGGTCGAGACCCAGTACTTC. It encodes CASTLTRGVETQYF. This sequence joins TRBV11-2 and TRBJ2-5, with 7 nucleotides matching TRBD2. The CDR3 is 14 residues long. The germline V gene has CDR1 SGHAT and CDR2 FQNNGV. V shed 7 bases and J 5 bases; nucleotides not matched to a gene: 10.

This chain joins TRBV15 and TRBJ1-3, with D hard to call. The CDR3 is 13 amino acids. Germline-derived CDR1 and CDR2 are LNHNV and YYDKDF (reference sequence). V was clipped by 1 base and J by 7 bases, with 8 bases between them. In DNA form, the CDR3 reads TGTGCCACCAGCAGAGCCACGGGGAACACCATATATTTT. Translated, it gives CATSRATGNTIYF.